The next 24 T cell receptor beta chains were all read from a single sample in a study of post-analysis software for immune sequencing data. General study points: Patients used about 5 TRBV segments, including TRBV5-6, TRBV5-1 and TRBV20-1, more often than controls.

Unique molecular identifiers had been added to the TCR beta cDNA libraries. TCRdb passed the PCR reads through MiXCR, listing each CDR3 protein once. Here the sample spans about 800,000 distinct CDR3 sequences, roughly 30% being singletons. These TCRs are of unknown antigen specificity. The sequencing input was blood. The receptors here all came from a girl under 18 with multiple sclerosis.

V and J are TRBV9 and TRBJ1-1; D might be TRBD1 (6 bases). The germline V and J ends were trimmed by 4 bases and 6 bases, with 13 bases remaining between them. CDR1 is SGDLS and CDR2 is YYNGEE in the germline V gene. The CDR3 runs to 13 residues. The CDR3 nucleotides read TGTGCCAGCAGCCCCGGGGGGCGGGCTGAAGCTTTCTTT. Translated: CASSPGGRAEAFF.

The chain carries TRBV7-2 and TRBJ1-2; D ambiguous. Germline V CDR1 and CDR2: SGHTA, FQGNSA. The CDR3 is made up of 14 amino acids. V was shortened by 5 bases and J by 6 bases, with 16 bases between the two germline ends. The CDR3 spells CASSPYRASNGYTF. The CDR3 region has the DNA TGTGCCAGCAGCCCCTACCGGGCCTCAAATGGCTACACCTTC. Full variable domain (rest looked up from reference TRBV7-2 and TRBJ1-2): GAGVSQSPSNKVTEKGKDVELRCDPISGHTALYWYRQSLGQGLEFLIYFQGNSAPDKSGLPSDRFSAERTGGSVSTLTIQRTQQEDSAVYLCASSPYRASNGYTFGSGTRLTVV.

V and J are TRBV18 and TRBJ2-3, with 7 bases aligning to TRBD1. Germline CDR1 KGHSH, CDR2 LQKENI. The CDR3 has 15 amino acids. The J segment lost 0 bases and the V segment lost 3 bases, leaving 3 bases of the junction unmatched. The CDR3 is CASSPGQASTDTQYF. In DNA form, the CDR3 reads TGTGCCAGCTCACCCGGACAGGCAAGCACAGATACGCAGTATTTT.

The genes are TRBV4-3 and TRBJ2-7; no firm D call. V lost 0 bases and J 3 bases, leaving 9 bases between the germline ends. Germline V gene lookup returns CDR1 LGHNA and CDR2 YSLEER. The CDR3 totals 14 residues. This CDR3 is CASSQDTLNYEQYF. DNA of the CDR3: TGCGCCAGCAGCCAAGATACCCTGAACTACGAGCAGTACTTC.

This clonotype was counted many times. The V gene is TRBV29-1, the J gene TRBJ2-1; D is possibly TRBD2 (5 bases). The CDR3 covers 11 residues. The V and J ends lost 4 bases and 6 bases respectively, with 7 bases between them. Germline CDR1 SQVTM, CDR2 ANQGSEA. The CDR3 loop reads CSVVLVNEQFF. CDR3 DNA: TGCAGCGTTGTACTAGTCAATGAGCAGTTCTTC.

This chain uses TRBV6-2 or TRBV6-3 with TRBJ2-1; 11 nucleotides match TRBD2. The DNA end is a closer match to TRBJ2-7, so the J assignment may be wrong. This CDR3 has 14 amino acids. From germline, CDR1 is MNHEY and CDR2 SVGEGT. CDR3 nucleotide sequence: TGTGCCACCCTGACTAGCGGGGACATCAATGAGCAGTACTTC. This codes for CATLTSGDINEQYF.

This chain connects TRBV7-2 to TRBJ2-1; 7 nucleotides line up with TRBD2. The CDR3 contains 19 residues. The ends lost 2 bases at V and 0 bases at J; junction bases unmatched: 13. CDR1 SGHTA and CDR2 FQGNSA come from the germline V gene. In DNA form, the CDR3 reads TGTGCCAGCAGCTTACTGGTGCGGCGGGAGAGGAGCTCCTACAATGAGCAGTTCTTC. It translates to CASSLLVRRERSSYNEQFF.

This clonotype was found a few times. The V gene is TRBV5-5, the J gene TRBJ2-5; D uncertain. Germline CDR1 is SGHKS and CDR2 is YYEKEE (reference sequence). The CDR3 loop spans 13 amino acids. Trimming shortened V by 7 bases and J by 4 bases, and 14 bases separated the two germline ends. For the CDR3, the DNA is TGTGCCAGCGACCCAGTCTCCCGAGAGACCCAGTACTTC. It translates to CASDPVSRETQYF.

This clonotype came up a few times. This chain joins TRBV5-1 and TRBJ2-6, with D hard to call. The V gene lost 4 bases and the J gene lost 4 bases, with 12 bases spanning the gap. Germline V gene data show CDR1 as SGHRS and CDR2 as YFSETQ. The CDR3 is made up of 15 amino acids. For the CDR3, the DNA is TGCGCCAGCAGCCAGACGACTGCAGGGGCCAACGTCCTGACTTTC. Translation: CASSQTTAGANVLTF.

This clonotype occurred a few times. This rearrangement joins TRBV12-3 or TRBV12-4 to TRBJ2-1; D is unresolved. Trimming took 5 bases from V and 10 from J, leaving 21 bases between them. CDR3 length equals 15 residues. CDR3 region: CASSPWQRDRVEQFF. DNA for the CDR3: TGTGCCAGCAGTCCCTGGCAGCGCGACCGGGTAGAGCAGTTCTTC.

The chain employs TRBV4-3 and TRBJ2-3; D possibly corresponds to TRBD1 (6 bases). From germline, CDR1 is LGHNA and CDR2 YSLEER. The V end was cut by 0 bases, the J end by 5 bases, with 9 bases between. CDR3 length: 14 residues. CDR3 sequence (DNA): TGCGCCAGCAGCCAAGATCTAGGGGGAGATACGCAGTATTTT. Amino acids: CASSQDLGGDTQYF.

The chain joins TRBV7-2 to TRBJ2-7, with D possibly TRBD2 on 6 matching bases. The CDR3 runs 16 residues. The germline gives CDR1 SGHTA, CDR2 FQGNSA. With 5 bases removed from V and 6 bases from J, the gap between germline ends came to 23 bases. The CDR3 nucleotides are TGTGCCAGCAGCCTAGGCCCGGGACCGCTCGGGAGCGAGCAGTACTTC. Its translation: CASSLGPGPLGSEQYF.

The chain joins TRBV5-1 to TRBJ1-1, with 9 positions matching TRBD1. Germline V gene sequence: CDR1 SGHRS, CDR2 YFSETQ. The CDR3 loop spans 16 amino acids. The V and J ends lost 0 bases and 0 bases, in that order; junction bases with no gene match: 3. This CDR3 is CASSLDGTGMNTEAFF. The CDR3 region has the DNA TGCGCCAGCAGCTTGGATGGGACAGGGATGAACACTGAAGCTTTCTTT.

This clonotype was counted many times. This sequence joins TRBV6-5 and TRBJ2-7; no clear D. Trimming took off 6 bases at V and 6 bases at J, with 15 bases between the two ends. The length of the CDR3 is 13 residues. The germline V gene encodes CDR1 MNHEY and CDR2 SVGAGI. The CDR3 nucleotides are TGTGCCAGCAGCCCCCGGCAGGTCGGCGAGCAGTACTTC. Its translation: CASSPRQVGEQYF.

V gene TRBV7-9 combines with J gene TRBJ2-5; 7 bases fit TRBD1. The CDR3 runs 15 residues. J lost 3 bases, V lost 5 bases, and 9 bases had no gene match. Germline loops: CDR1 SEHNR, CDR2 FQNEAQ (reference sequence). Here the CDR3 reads CASSTTPGGEETQYF. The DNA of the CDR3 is TGTGCCAGCAGCACAACCCCAGGGGGTGAAGAGACCCAGTACTTC.

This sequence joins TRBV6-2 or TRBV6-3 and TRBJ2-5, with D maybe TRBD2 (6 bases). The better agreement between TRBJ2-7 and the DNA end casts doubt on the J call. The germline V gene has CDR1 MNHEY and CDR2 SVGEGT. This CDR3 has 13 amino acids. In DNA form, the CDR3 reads TGTGCCAGCAGGCCGGAGGGCCTCCACGAGCAGTACTTC. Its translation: CASRPEGLHEQYF.

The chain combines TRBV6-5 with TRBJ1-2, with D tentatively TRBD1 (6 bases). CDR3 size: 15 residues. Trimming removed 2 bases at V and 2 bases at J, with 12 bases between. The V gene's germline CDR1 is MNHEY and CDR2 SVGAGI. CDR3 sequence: CASSYVPGHNYGYTF. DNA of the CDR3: TGTGCCAGCAGTTACGTTCCGGGACACAACTATGGCTACACCTTC.

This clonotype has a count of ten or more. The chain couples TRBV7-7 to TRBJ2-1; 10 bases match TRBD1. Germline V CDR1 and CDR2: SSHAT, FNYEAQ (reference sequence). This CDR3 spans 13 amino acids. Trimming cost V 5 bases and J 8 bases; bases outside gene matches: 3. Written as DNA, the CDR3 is TGTGCCAGCAGCCAAGACAGGGGGCATGAGCAGTTCTTC. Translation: CASSQDRGHEQFF.

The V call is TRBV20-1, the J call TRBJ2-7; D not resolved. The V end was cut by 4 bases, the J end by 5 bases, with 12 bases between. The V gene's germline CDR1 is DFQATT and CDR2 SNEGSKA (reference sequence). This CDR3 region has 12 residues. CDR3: CSATLQTHEQYF. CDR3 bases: TGCAGTGCTACCCTGCAGACCCACGAGCAGTACTTC.

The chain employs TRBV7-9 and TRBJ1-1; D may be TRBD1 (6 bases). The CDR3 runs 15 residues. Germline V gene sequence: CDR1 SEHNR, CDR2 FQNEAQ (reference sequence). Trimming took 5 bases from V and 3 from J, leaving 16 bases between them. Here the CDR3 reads CASSTITGGDTEAFF. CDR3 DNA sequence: TGTGCCAGCAGCACCATCACCGGGGGCGACACTGAAGCTTTCTTT.

Here the CDR3 reads CASSPIPETQYF. CDR3 in DNA: TGTGCCAGCAGCCCAATTCCGGAGACCCAGTACTTC. This chain uses TRBV11-2 with TRBJ2-4; D not resolved. The J call may not be correct, given that the DNA end is closer to TRBJ2-5. Germline V gene lookup returns CDR1 SGHAT and CDR2 FQNNGV. This CDR3 is built from 12 residues.

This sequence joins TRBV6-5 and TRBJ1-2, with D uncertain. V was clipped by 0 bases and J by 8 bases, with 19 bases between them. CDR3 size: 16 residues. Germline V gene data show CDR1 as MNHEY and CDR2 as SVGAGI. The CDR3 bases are TGTGCCAGCAGTTACTCGATTGGACGGCTCCATGGGGGCTACACCTTC. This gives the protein CASSYSIGRLHGGYTF.

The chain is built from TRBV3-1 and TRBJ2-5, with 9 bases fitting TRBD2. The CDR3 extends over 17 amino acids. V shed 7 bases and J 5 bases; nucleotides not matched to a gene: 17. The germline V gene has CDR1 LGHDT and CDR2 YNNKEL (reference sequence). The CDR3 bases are TGTGCCAGCACCTCCGGCGGGAGGGTTAGGGTCCACGAGACCCAGTACTTC. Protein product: CASTSGGRVRVHETQYF.

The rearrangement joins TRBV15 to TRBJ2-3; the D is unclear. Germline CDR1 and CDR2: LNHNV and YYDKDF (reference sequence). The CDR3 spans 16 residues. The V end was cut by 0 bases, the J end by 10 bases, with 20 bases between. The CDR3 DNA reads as TGTGCCACCAGCAGAGATGCAGCGATGTTTGGGGATGCGCAGTATTTT. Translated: CATSRDAAMFGDAQYF.